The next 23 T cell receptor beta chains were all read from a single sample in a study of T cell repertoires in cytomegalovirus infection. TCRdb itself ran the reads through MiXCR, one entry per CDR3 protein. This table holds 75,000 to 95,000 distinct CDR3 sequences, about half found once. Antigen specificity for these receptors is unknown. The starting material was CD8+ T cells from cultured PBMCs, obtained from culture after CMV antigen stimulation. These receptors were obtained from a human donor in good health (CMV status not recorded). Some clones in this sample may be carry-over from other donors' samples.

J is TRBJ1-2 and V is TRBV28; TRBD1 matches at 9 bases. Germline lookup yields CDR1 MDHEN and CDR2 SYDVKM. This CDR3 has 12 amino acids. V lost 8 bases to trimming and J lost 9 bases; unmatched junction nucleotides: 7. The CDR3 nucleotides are TGTGCCAGCTCAGACAGGGGGGATAGCTACACCTTC. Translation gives CASSDRGDSYTF.

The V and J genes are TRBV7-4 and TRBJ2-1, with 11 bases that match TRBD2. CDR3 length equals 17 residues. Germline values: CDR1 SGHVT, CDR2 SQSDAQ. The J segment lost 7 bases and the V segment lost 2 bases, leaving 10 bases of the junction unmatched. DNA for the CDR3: TGTGCCAGCAGCTTAATAAGAGGGACTAGCGGAACTAATGAGCAGTTCTTC. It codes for CASSLIRGTSGTNEQFF.

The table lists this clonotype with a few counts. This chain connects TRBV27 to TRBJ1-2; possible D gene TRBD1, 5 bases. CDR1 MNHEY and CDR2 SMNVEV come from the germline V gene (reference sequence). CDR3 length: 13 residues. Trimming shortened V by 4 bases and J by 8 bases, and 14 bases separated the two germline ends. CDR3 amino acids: CASSYGQGGGYTF. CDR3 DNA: TGTGCCAGCAGTTATGGGCAGGGTGGCGGCTACACCTTC.

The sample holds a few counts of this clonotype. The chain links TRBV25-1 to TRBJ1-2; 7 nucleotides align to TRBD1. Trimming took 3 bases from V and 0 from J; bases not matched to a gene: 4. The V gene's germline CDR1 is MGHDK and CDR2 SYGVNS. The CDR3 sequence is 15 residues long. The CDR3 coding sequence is TGTGCCAGCAGTGACCGGGACAGAACTAACTATGGCTACACCTTC. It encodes CASSDRDRTNYGYTF.

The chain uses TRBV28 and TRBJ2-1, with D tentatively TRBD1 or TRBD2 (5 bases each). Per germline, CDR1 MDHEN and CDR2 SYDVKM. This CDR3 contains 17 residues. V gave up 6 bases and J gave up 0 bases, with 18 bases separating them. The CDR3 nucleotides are TGTGCCAGCAGGGCCGCACGGGGCGAAAGCTCCTACAATGAGCAGTTCTTC. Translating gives CASRAARGESSYNEQFF.

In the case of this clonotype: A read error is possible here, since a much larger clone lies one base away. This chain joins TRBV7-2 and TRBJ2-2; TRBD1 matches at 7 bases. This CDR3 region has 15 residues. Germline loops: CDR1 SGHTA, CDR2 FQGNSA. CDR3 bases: TGTGCCAGCAGCCTATACAGGGGCAACATCGGGGAGCTGTTTTTT. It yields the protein CASSLYRGNIGELFF.

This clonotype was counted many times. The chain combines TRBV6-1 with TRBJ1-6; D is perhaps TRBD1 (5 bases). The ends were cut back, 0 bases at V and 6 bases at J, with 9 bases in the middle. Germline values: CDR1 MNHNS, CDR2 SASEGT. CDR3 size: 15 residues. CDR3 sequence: CASSEAAGTNSPLHF. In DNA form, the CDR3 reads TGTGCCAGCAGTGAAGCAGCGGGGACTAATTCACCCCTCCACTTT.

CDR3 sequence reads: CASSHTGESYNEQFF. CDR3 coding DNA: TGTGCCAGCAGTCACACAGGCGAATCATACAATGAGCAGTTCTTC. The V gene is TRBV13, the J gene TRBJ2-1; D is perhaps TRBD1 (5 bases). Germline V gene lookup returns CDR1 PRHDT and CDR2 FYEKMQ (reference sequence). The CDR3 consists of 15 residues. V was clipped by 6 bases and J by 4 bases, with 16 bases between them.

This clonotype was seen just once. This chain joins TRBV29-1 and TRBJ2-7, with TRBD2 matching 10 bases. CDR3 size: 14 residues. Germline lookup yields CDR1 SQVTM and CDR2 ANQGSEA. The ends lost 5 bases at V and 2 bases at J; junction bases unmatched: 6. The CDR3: CSVSTGLATYEQYF. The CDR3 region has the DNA TGCAGCGTTAGTACGGGACTAGCGACCTACGAGCAGTACTTC.

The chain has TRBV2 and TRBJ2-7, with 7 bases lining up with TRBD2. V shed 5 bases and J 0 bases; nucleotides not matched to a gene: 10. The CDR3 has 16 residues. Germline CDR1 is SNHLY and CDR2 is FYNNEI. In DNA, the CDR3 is TGTGCCAGCAGTCCCGATGAGCGGGGTAGCTCCTACGAGCAGTACTTC. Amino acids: CASSPDERGSSYEQYF.

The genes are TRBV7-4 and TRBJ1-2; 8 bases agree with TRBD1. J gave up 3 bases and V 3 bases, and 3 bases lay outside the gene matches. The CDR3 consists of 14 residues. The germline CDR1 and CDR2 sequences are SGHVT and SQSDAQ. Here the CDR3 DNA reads TGTGCCAGCAGCTTGGGACAGGCCCACTATGGCTACACCTTC. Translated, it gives CASSLGQAHYGYTF.

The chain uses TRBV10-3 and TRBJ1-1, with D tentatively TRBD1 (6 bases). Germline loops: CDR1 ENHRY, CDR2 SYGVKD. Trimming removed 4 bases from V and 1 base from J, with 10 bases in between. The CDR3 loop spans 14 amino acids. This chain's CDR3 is CAISGTASNTEAFF. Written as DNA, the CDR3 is TGTGCCATCAGTGGGACAGCTTCGAACACTGAAGCTTTCTTT.

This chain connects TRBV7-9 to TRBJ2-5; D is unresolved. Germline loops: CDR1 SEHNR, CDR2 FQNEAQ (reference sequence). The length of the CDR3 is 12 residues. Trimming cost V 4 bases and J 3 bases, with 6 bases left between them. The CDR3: CASSSLEETQYF. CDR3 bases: TGTGCCAGCAGCTCGTTGGAAGAGACCCAGTACTTC.

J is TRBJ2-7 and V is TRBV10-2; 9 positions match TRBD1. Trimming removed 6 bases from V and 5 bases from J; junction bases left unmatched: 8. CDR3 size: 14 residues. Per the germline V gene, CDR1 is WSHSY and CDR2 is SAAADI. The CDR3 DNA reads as TGCGCCAGCAGAGCTGGGACAGGGATCAACGAGCAGTACTTC. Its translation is CASRAGTGINEQYF.

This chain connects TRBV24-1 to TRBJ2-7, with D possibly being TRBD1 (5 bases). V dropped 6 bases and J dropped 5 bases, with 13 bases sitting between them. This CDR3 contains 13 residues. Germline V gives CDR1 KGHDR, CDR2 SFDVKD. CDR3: CATSRGYEHEQYF. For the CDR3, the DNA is TGTGCCACCAGTAGGGGTTACGAGCACGAGCAGTACTTC.

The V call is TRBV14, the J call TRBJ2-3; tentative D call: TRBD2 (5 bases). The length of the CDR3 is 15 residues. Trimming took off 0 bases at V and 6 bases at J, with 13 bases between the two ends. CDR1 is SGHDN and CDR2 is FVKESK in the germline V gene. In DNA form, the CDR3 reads TGTGCCAGCAGCCAAGAGAGGGCTCTCCCCGATACGCAGTATTTT. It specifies CASSQERALPDTQYF.

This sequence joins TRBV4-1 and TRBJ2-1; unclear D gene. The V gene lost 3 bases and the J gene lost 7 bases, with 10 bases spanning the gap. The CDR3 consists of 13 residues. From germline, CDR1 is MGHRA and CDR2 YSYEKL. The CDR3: CASSQVVGNEQFF. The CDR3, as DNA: TGCGCCAGCAGCCAGGTAGTCGGGAATGAGCAGTTCTTC.

CDR3 in amino acids: CASSSGGEQYF. The CDR3 nucleotides read TGTGCCAGCAGCTCAGGTGGCGAGCAGTACTTC. This sequence joins TRBV7-9 and TRBJ2-7, with D uncertain. Trimming shortened V by 4 bases and J by 6 bases, and 7 bases separated the two germline ends. The CDR3 has 11 amino acids. Germline assignment: CDR1 SEHNR and CDR2 FQNEAQ (reference sequence).

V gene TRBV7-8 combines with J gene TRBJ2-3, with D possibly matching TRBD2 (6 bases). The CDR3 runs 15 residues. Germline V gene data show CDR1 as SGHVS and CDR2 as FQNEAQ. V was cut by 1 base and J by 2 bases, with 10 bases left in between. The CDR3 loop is CASSLGSGVTDTQYF. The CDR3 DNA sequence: TGTGCCAGCAGCTTAGGTAGCGGAGTCACAGATACGCAGTATTTT.

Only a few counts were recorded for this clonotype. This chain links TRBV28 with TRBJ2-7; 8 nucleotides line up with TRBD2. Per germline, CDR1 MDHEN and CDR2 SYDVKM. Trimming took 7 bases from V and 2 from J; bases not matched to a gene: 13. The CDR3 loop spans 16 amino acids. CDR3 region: CASTASRLAFTYEQYF. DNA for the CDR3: TGTGCCAGCACCGCTTCGAGACTAGCGTTTACCTACGAGCAGTACTTC.

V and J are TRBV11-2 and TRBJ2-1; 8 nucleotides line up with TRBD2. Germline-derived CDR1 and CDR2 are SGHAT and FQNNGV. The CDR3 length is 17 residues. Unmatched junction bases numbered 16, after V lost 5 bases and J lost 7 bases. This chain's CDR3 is CASSPRGGGRGVNEQFF. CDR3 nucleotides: TGTGCCAGCAGCCCTAGGGGAGGCGGGCGGGGGGTTAATGAGCAGTTCTTC.

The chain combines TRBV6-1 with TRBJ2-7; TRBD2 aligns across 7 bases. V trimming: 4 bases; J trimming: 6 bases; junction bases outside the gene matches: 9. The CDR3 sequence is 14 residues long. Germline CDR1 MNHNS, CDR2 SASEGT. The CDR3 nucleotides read TGTGCCAGCAGTGGAAGGACCACGGGAGGCGAGCAGTACTTC. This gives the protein CASSGRTTGGEQYF.

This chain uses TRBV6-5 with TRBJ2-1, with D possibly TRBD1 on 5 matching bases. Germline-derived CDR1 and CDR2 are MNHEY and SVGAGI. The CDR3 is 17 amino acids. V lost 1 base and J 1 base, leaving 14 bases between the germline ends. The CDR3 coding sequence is TGTGCCAGCAGTTACTTCAGGGCTCCACCTTCCTACAATGAGCAGTTCTTC. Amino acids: CASSYFRAPPSYNEQFF.